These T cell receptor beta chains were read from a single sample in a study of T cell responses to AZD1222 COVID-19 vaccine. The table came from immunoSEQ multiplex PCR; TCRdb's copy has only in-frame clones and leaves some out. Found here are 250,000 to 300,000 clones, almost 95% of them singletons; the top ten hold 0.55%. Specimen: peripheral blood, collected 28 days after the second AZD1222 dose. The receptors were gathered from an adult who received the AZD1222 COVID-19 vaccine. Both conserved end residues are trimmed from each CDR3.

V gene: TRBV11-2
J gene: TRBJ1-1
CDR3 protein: ASRRRQTQGGMNTEAF

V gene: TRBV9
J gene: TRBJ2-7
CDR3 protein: ASSARQGSEYEQY

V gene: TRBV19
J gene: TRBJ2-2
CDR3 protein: ASRPGTGKDGELF

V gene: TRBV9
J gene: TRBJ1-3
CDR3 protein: ASSVGTGYGNTIY

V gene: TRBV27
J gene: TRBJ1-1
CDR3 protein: ASSFLQGNTEAF

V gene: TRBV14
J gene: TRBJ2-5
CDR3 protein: ASSPTRRGETQY

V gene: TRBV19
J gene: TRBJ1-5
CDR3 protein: ASSIPTGLSNQPQH

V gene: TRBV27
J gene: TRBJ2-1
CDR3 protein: ASSFFDRTNEQF

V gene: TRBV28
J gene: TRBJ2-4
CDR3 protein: ASQRSGNIQY

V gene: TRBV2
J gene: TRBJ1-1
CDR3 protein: ASSPQGPRTEAF

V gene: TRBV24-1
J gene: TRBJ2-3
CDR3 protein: ATSDPGRSTDTQY

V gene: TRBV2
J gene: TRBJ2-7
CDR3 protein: ASSEEGESYEQY

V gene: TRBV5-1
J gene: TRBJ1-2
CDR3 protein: ASGPGQGHGYT

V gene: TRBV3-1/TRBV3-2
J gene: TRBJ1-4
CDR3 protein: ASSQERGINEKLF

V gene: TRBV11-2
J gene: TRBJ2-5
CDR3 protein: ASSLDRLQETQY

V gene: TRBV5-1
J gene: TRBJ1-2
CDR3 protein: ASSDGHSGGYGYT

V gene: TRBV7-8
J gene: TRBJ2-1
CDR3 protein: ASSPQAGGPKNEQF

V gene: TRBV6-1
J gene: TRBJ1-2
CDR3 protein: ASSERGYT

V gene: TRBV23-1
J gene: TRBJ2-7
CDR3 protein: ASLRTVAYEQY

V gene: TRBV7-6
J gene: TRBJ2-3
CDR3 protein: ASSFASGSTDTQY

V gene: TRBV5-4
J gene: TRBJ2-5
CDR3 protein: ASSLRKGAGETQY

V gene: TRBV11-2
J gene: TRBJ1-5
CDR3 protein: ASSFDPGPNQPQH

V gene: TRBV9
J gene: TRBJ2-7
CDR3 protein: ASSVSGSPLEQY

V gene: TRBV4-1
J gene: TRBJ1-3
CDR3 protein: ASSQVGLGGRRNTIY

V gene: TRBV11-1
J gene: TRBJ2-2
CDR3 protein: ASSLAIGQGHTGELF

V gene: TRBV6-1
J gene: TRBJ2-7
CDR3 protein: ASSEGFWTSGRRRGEQY

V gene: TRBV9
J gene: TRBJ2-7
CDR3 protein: ASNLGGTGVHEQY

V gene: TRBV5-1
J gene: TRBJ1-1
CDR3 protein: ASSLAEGGFTEAF

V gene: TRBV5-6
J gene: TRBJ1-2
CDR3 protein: ASSLASGDKRYYGYT

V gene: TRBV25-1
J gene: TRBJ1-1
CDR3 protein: ASSGTGGDGGAF

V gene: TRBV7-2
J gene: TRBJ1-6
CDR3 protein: ASSLVLASPLH

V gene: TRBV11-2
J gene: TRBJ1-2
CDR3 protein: ASSLGEGRGYT

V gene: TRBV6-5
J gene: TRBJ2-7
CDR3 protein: ASSYSAQTSSEQY

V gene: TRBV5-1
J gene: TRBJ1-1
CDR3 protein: ASSVARETEAF

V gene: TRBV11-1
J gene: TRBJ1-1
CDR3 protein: ASSPVGGEDTEAF

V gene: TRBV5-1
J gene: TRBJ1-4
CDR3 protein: ASRGQGTNEKLF

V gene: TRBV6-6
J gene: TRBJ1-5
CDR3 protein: ASRTAGGDQPQH

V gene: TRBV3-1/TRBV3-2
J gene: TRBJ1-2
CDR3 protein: ASSQARVNGYT

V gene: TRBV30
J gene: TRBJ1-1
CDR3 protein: AWSPYVRNTEAF

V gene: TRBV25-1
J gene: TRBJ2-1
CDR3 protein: ASSEHRASAYNEQF

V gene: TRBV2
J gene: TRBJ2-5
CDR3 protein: ASSGGLANRETQY

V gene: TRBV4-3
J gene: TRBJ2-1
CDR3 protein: ASSQVRLNEQF